The present TCR beta chain was sequenced within a study of T-cell memory formation after mild COVID-19 (dated by TCRdb to 2020 to 2022). As for the study more broadly: TCR sequence clusters from the two donors were found to be largely donor specific. In a couple of donors, T-cell clones that expanded and contracted after mild COVID-19 were followed by sequencing TCRalpha and TCRbeta repertoires longitudinally. The cohort comprised two young, previously healthy adult volunteers, one female and one male.

For CDR1 and CDR2, the germline V gene lists SGHTA and FQGNSA. V drops 5 bases and J drops 5 bases, leaving 10 bases in between. The CDR3, from cysteine to phenylalanine, totals 13 residues. Here the CDR3 DNA is all that survives: 39 bases in frame from base 1. Ficoll-Paque density gradient centrifugation was the method used to isolate PBMCs. There are a few counts of this clonotype. Its antigen has not been determined. No base qualities exist here, and no much larger clone lies one base off it. What the authors observed across the whole study: Contracting CD4+ clones were found mainly in CM and EM memory subsets, while CD8+ clones were enriched in EMRA. SARS-CoV-2 specificity was not confirmed for the second-wave clones peaking on day 37. From day 15 to 85, contracting clones showed balanced CD4/CD8 phenotypes, whereas a second wave of clones that expanded from day 15 to 37 leaned towards CD4+. Some responding clones were found in pre-infection memory, which suggests that pre-existing cross-reactive memory T cells took part in the SARS-CoV-2 response. Only a couple of mild cases were covered in the study, and larger cohorts including severe cases with pre-infection samples were considered necessary.

Sequenced on an Illumina NovaSeq 6000. cDNA libraries for TCRalpha and TCRbeta were prepared by 5'RACE using constant-segment primers, with sample barcodes and unique molecular identifiers added. RNA was extracted from every sample with Trizol reagent. Amplification of the libraries took two PCR steps, and the second step added a second sample barcode plus Illumina TruSeq adapters. Libraries were sequenced on an Illumina NovaSeq with 2 x 150 bp paired-end reads. In the source study's methods: Reads were demultiplexed and collapsed into UMI-guided consensus sequences with migec v1.2.7. With mixcr v2.1.11, UMI consensuses were aligned to TRA and TRB V and J templates and assembled into clonotypes. A clonotype was counted as expanded or contracted only if both edgeR and NoisET called the change significant, with noise models trained on biological replicates. edgeR calls used a false discovery rate-adjusted p below 0.01 and a log2 fold-change threshold of 1. As an exploratory analysis of dynamics, PCA with hierarchical clustering was applied to max-normalized trajectories of the 1000 most abundant clonotypes. The CD4 or CD8 phenotype of responding clones was assigned using the separately sequenced CD4+ and CD8+ repertoires. The raw public reads went through TCRdb reprocessing: fastp at Q25, MiXCR clone calling, in-frame beta chains kept. Under each unique CDR3 protein, matching rows form one entry showing the most common genes and DNA. TCRdb assigned the V and J calls; the authors' analysis was not used. Here the sample has 580,000 or so distinct CDR3 sequences; roughly 17% occur a single time. 8.1% of the sample is taken by the ten largest.

The chain was built from TRBV7-2 and TRBJ2-1, and possibly TRBD2, on 6 matching bases. Input material: PBMCs or a T cell subset sorted from them (not recorded which). The receptor comes from an adult woman who had mild COVID-19 (a few samples of this study predate the infection). The sample titles of this study are shuffled in the database, so cell type and time point are left out; the donor was told from shared clones. Read as DNA, the sequence is TGTGCCAGCAGCCAGGGACTTGACAATGAGCAGTTCTTC. The translation is CASSQGLDNEQFF.